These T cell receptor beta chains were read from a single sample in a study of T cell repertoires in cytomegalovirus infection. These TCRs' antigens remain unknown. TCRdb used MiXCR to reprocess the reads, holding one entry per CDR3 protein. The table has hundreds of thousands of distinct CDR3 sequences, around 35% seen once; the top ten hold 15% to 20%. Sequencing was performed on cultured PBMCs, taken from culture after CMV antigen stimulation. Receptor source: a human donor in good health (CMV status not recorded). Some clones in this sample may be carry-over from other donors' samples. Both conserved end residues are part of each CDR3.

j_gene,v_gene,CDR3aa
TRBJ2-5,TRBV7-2,CASSPTSGGVMETQYF
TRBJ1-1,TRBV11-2,CASSLLTGAANTEAFF
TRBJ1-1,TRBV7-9,CASTYGDGKAFF
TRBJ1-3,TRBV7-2,CASSRQGALGNTIYF
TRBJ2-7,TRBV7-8,CASSLEEIPSYEQYF
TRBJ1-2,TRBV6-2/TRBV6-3,CASSYSSANGYTF
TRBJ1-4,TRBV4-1,CASSQGEDNEKLFF
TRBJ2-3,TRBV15,CATSRGGGGGTDTQYF
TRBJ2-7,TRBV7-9,CASSFSGTGTTYEQYF
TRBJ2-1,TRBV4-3,CASSQDSSSSYNEQFF
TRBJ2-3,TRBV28,CASSSRSGQVRQYF